These 7 T cell receptor beta chains came from one sample sequenced in a study of blood T cell repertoires in COVID-19. Repertoires were generated with immunoSEQ multiplex PCR, while TCRdb's copy carries only in-frame clones and drops some. The table records around 220,000 clones, around 83% of them present only once. Material: peripheral blood. Receptor source: a woman aged 45-60 years with COVID-19, enrolled during active disease.

The J gene is TRBJ2-4, the V gene TRBV10-3; tentative D call: TRBD2 (5 bases). CDR1 is ENHRY and CDR2 is SYGVKD in the germline V gene. The CDR3 has 15 amino acids. V lost 6 bases to trimming and J lost 4 bases, with 16 bases between them. The chain's CDR3 is CAIRGDAHPKNIQYF. CDR3 DNA sequence: TGTGCCATCAGGGGAGACGCACACCCAAAAAACATTCAGTACTTC.

The chain recombines TRBV7-3 with TRBJ2-7, with 10 bases that match TRBD1. V lost 6 bases, J lost 3 bases, and 8 bases stayed unmatched. Germline V lookup: CDR1 SGHTA, CDR2 FQGTGA. The length of the CDR3 is 15 residues. Here the CDR3 reads CASSPTGTGDYEQYF. CDR3 in DNA: TGTGCCAGCAGTCCCACCGGGACAGGGGACTACGAGCAGTACTTC.

This clone was seen only once. This sequence joins TRBV5-6 and TRBJ2-7; D may be TRBD1 (5 bases). V was pared by 2 bases and J by 0 bases, with 12 bases between. CDR1 and CDR2 from the germline V gene are SGHDT and YYEEEE. The CDR3 totals 15 residues. The CDR3 here is CASSFSGSYSYEQYF. Here the CDR3 DNA reads TGTGCCAGCAGCTTCTCAGGGTCATACTCCTACGAGCAGTACTTC.

CDR3 sequence (DNA): TGTGCCAGCAGCTCAGCGGGAGGTCAGCCCCAGCATTTT. Translating gives CASSSAGGQPQHF. V usage is TRBV7-9 and J usage is TRBJ1-5; D ambiguous. The germline CDR1 and CDR2 sequences are SEHNR and FQNEAQ (reference sequence). The CDR3 loop spans 13 amino acids. Trimming removed 4 bases from V and 6 bases from J, with 10 bases in between.

The chain is built from TRBV23-1 and TRBJ2-6; 7 nucleotides match TRBD1. TRBV23-1 is flagged as an ORF with uncertain function. The junction had 8 bases not matched to a gene; V was cut back by 1 base and J by 2 bases. The CDR3 length is 18 residues. CDR3 amino acids: CASSQCCRGGPGANVLTF. The CDR3 DNA follows: TGCGCCAGCAGTCAATGTTGCAGAGGGGGCCCTGGGGCCAACGTCCTGACTTTC.

The rearrangement uses TRBV27 and TRBJ2-7; D perhaps matches TRBD1 (6 bases). The CDR3 has 12 residues. V was cut by 7 bases and J by 12 bases, with 19 bases left in between. Per germline, CDR1 MNHEY and CDR2 SMNVEV (reference sequence). The CDR3 region has the DNA TGTGCCAGCATGGGGTCGGGGACAAGAGCGTACTTC. Translating it yields CASMGSGTRAYF.

This chain links TRBV6-2 or TRBV6-3 with TRBJ1-5; TRBD1 agrees at 7 bases. The germline gives CDR1 MNHEY, CDR2 SVGEGT. Trimming cost V 0 bases and J 0 bases; bases outside gene matches: 11. This CDR3 contains 19 residues. The CDR3 spells CASSYSPGTVGDSNQPQHF. The CDR3 DNA is TGTGCCAGCAGTTACTCCCCCGGGACAGTGGGCGATAGCAATCAGCCCCAGCATTTT.